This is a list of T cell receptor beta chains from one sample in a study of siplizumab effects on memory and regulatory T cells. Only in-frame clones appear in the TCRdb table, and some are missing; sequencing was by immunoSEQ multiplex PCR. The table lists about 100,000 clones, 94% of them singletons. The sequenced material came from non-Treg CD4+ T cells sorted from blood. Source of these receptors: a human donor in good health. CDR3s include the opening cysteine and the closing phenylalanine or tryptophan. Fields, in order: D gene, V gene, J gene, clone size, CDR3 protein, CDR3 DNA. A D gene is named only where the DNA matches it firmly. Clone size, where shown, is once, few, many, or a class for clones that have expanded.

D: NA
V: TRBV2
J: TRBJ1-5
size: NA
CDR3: CASSPLDQPQHF
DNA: TGTGCCAGCAGTCCACTAGATCAGCCCCAGCATTTT

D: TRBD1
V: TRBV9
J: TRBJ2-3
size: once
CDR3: CASSVGRGQDTQYF
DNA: TGTGCCAGCAGCGTAGGCAGGGGGCAAGATACGCAGTATTTT

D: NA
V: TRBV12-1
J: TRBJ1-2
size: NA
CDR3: CASSSTPMRRDSGCGYTF
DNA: TGTGCCAGCAGCTCAACGCCGATGAGACGCGACTCGGGCTGTGGCTACACCTTC

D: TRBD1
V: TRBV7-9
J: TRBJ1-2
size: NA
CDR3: CASSTSGTGGFRGYTF
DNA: TGTGCCAGCAGTACCTCCGGGACAGGGGGTTTTAGGGGCTACACCTTC

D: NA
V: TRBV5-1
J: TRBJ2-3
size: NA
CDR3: CASSSRGVTDTQYF
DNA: TGCGCCAGCAGCTCCCGGGGCGTTACAGATACGCAGTATTTT

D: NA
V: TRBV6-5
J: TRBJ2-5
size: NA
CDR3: CASSYSVLRETQYF
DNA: TGTGCCAGCAGTTACTCGGTCCTCCGAGAGACCCAGTACTTC

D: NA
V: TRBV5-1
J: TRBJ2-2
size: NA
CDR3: CASSLSGPGELFF
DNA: TGCGCCAGCAGCTTGAGTGGTCCCGGGGAGCTGTTTTTT

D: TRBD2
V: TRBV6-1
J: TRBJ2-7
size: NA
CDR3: CASSAIAGGPSYEQYF
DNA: TGTGCCAGCAGTGCCATAGCGGGAGGCCCCTCCTACGAGCAGTACTTC

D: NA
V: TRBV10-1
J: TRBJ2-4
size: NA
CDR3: CASSESSANIQYF
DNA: TGCGCCAGCAGTGAAAGTTCGGCAAACATTCAGTACTTC

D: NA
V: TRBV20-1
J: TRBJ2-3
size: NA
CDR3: CSADSTDTQYF
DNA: TGCAGTGCTGATAGTACCGATACGCAGTATTTT

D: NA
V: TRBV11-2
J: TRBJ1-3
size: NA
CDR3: CASSAIRENTIYF
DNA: TGTGCCAGCAGCGCCATCAGGGAAAACACCATATATTTT

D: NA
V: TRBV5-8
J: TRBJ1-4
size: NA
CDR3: CASSPGTGGNEKLFF
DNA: TGTGCCAGCAGCCCAGGGACGGGGGGTAATGAAAAACTGTTTTTT

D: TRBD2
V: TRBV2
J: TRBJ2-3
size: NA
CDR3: CASSDRGRAEDTQYF
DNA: TGTGCCAGCAGTGATCGCGGGAGGGCCGAAGATACGCAGTATTTT

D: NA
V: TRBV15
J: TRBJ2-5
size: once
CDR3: CATSRPQETQYF
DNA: TGTGCCACCAGCAGACCTCAAGAGACCCAGTACTTC

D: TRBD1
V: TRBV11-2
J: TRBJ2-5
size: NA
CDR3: CATATGDHETQYF
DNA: TGTGCCACCGCGACAGGGGACCATGAGACCCAGTACTTC

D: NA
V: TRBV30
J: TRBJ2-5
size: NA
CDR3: CAWDKEGKKETQYF
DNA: TGTGCCTGGGACAAGGAGGGGAAAAAAGAGACCCAGTACTTC

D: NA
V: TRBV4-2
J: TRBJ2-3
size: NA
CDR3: CASSDEAGTGNTDTQYF
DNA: TGTGCCAGCAGTGATGAGGCGGGTACAGGAAACACAGATACGCAGTATTTT

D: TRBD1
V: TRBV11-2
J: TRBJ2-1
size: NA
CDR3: CASSRPDRDHYNEQFF
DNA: TGTGCCAGCAGCAGGCCCGACAGGGATCATTACAATGAGCAGTTCTTC

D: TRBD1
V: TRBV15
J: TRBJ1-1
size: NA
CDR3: CATSRVQGANGPEAFF
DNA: TGTGCCACCAGCAGAGTCCAGGGGGCGAACGGTCCTGAAGCTTTCTTT

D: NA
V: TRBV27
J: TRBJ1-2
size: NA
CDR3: CASSLDGGGYTF
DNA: TGTGCCAGCAGTTTAGATGGGGGGGGCTACACCTTC

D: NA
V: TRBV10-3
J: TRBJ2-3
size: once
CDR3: CAISGNSAIVDTQYF
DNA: TGTGCCATCAGTGGTAATAGCGCAATTGTGGATACGCAGTATTTT

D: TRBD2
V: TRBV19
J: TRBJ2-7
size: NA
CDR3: CASSIVASGGSYEQYF
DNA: TGTGCCAGTAGTATAGTTGCTAGCGGGGGCTCCTACGAGCAGTACTTC

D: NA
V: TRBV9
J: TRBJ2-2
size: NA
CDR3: CASSVYTGELFF
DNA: TGTGCCAGCAGCGTTTACACCGGGGAGCTGTTTTTT

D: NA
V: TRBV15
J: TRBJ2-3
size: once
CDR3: CATSRARTDTQYF
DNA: TGTGCCACCAGCAGAGCACGCACAGATACGCAGTATTTT

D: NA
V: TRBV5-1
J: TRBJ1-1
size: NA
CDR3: CASSLNSANTEAFF
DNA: TGCGCCAGCAGCTTGAACTCCGCGAACACTGAAGCTTTCTTT

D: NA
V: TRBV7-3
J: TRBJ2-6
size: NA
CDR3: CASSTRGGTNSGANVLTF
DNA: TGTGCCAGCAGCACCAGGGGAGGGACGAACTCTGGGGCCAACGTCCTGACTTTC

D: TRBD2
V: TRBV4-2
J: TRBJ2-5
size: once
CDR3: CASSRLSGGQETQYF
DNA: TGTGCCAGCAGCCGTCTGTCGGGGGGACAAGAGACCCAGTACTTC

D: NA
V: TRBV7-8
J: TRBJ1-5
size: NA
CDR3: CASSLERPRGQPQHF
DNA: TGTGCCAGCAGCTTAGAACGACCAAGGGGTCAGCCCCAGCATTTT

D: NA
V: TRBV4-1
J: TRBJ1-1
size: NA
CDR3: CASSQLDKTGAEAFF
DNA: TGCGCCAGCAGCCAACTTGATAAAACAGGCGCCGAAGCTTTCTTT

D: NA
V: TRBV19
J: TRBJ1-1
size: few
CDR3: CASRPGLGVAFF
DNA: TGTGCCAGTAGGCCGGGACTGGGCGTTGCTTTCTTT

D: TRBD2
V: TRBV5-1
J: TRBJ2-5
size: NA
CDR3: CASSSGLAGGPISAETQYF
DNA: TGCGCCAGCAGCTCGGGACTAGCGGGAGGGCCTATTAGTGCGGAGACCCAGTACTTC

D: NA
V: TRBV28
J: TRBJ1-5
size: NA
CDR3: CASSPLSQPQHF
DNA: TGTGCCAGCAGCCCCCTGTCTCAGCCCCAGCATTTT

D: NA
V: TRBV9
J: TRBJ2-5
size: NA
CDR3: CASSVVPQETQYF
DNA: TGTGCCAGCAGCGTAGTACCTCAGGAGACCCAGTACTTC

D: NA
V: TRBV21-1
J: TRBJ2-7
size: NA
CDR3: CASRLTSGVSYEQYF
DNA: TGTGCCAGCAGATTGACTAGCGGTGTATCCTACGAGCAGTACTTC

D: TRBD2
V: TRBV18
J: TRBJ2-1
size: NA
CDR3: CASSPPSGRALNEQFF
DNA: TGTGCCAGCTCACCACCAAGCGGGAGGGCCCTCAATGAGCAGTTCTTC

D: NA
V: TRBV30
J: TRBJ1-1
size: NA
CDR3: CAWRREMNTEAFF
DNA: TGTGCCTGGCGGCGAGAGATGAACACTGAAGCTTTCTTT

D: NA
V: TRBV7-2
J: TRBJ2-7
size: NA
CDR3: CASSIGSYEQYF
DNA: TGTGCCAGCAGCATAGGGTCGTACGAGCAGTACTTC

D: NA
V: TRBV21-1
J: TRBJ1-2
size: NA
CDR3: CASSRGRNYGYTF
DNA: TGTGCCAGCAGCAGAGGTCGGAACTATGGCTACACCTTC

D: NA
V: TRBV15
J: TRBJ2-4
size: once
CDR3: CATSRDPLPKNIQYF
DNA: TGTGCCACCAGCAGAGATCCCCTTCCCAAAAACATTCAGTACTTC

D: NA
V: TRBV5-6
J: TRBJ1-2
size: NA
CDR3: CASSLTQGPYGYTF
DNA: TGTGCCAGCAGCTTGACGCAGGGGCCCTATGGCTACACCTTC

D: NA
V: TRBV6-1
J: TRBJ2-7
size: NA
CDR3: CASSGHRNYEQYF
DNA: TGTGCCAGCAGCGGACACAGGAACTACGAGCAGTACTTC

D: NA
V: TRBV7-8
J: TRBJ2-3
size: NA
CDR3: CASSLAGRHTDTQYF
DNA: TGTGCCAGCAGCTTAGCGGGCCGGCACACAGATACGCAGTATTTT

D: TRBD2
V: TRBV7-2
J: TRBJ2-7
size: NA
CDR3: CASSPEARGKREQYF
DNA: TGTGCCAGCAGCCCAGAGGCGCGGGGGAAGCGCGAGCAGTACTTC